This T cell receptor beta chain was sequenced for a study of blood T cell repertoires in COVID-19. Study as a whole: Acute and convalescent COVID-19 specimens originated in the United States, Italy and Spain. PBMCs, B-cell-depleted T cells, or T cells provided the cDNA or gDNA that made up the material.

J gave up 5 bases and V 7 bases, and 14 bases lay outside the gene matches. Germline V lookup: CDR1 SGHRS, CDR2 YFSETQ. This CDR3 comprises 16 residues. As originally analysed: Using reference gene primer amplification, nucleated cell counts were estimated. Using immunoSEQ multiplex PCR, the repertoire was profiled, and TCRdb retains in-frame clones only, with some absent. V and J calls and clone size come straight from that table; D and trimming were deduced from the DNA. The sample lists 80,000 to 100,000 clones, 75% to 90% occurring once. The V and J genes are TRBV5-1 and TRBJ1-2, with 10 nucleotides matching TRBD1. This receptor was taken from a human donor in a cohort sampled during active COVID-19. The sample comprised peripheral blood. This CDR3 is CASALVPGTGEYGYTF. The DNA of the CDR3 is TGCGCCAGCGCCCTGGTTCCCGGGACAGGGGAATATGGCTACACCTTC.